Below, 2 T cell receptor beta chains from the same sample are listed, as sequenced in a study of Ad26.COV2.S vaccination and SARS-CoV-2 variants. Using immunoSEQ multiplex PCR, the repertoire was profiled, and TCRdb retains in-frame clones only, with some absent. The sample includes some 300,000 clones, approximately 86% seen only once; the top ten take 1.9%. Stated treatment: some 20 received Ad26.COV2.S at low or high dose, single or two shots; roughly five received placebo; per-sample allocation not given. Vaccine and placebo recipients were sampled on day 63 after the first injection. The specimen was peripheral blood, collected in a trial of Ad26.COV2.S vaccine versus placebo. These receptors originate from a person between 18 and 60 years old who received the Ad26.COV2.S COVID-19 vaccine or a placebo.

V usage is TRBV5-1 and J usage is TRBJ1-2; D unresolved. This CDR3 region has 11 residues. Trimming removed 6 bases at V and 3 bases at J, with 6 bases between. CDR1 and CDR2 (germline): SGHRS, YFSETQ. The CDR3 sequence is CASKEDYGYTF. Here the CDR3 DNA reads TGCGCCAGCAAGGAGGACTATGGCTACACCTTC.

This CDR3 is CASNEREFVNSPLHF. CDR3 nucleotide sequence: TGTGCCAGTAACGAACGGGAGTTTGTCAATTCACCCCTCCACTTT. This chain connects TRBV19 to TRBJ1-6; no definite D call. Germline V gives CDR1 LNHDA, CDR2 SQIVND (reference sequence). V was clipped by 7 bases and J by 7 bases, with 17 bases between them. The CDR3 contains 15 residues.